These 27 T cell receptor beta chains originate from one sample sequenced in a study of early T cells in non-severe SARS-CoV-2 infection. One entry per CDR3 protein, called by TCRdb with MiXCR from the 5' RACE reads. The table shows around 28,000 distinct CDR3 sequences, with roughly 5.7% occurring only once. What was sequenced was whole blood. The receptors stem from an adult who was a healthcare worker with PCR-confirmed SARS-CoV-2 infection or an uninfected control (not recorded which).

The sample holds a few counts of this clonotype. V usage is TRBV5-4 and J usage is TRBJ1-6, with D possibly matching TRBD1 (6 bases). The CDR3 has 15 residues. V shed 4 bases and J shed 6 bases, with 14 bases lying between them. CDR1 SGHNT and CDR2 YYREEE come from the germline V gene (reference sequence). This CDR3 is CASSTGSVVNSPLHF. The CDR3 bases are TGTGCCAGCAGCACAGGGAGTGTGGTTAATTCACCCCTCCACTTT.

This sequence joins TRBV9 and TRBJ2-5, with unresolved D. This CDR3 spans 14 amino acids. Germline CDR1 reads SGDLS; CDR2 reads YYNGEE. The V gene lost 0 bases and the J gene lost 0 bases, with 6 bases spanning the gap. The CDR3 is CASSVGWNQETQYF. The CDR3 DNA sequence: TGTGCCAGCAGCGTAGGGTGGAACCAAGAGACCCAGTACTTC.

The chain joins TRBV2 to TRBJ2-7; 8 bases fit TRBD1. The germline CDR1 and CDR2 sequences are SNHLY and FYNNEI. CDR3 length equals 16 residues. Germline trimming cut 3 bases from V and 0 bases from J; bases unmatched to any gene: 7. CDR3 region: CASSDPGQALSYEQYF. In DNA form, the CDR3 reads TGTGCCAGCAGTGACCCGGGACAGGCCCTCTCCTACGAGCAGTACTTC.

Many counts were recorded for this clonotype. The gene calls are TRBV5-6 and TRBJ2-3, with TRBD2 identical over 8 bases. V was clipped by 3 bases and J by 1 base; unmatched bases: 7. The CDR3 has 16 amino acids. CDR1 and CDR2 from the germline V gene are SGHDT and YYEEEE. CDR3 sequence reads: CASSSQRGRRTDTQYF. The CDR3 nucleotides are TGTGCCAGCAGCTCCCAGCGGGGGAGGCGCACAGATACGCAGTATTTT. Filled out from reference TRBV5-6 and TRBJ2-3, the complete variable domain reads DAGVTQSPTHLIKTRGQQVTLRCSPKSGHDTVSWYQQALGQGPQFIFQYYEEEERQRGNFPDRFSGHQFPNYSSELNVNALLLGDSALYLCASSSQRGRRTDTQYFGPGTRLTVL.

With respect to this clonotype: A much larger clone differs by one base, so this may be a read error. Since no conserved phenylalanine or tryptophan closes the CDR3, a read error is the likely cause. As DNA, the CDR3 is TGTGCCAGCACCTCTGGGGCCAACGTCCTGACTTCC. Protein: CASTSGANVLTS. V is TRBV2 and J is TRBJ2-6; D is undetermined. Deletions cut 7 bases from V and 0 bases from J, with 1 base between. The length of the CDR3 is 12 residues. Germline V lookup: CDR1 SNHLY, CDR2 FYNNEI.

This clonotype came up many times. This rearrangement joins TRBV5-1 to TRBJ2-3; 9 bases are shared with TRBD1. The CDR3 totals 16 residues. V lost 0 bases to trimming and J lost 6 bases; unmatched junction nucleotides: 8. Germline CDR1 is SGHRS and CDR2 is YFSETQ. The CDR3 sequence: CASSLEGTGTGDTQYF. In DNA, the CDR3 is TGCGCCAGCAGCTTGGAGGGGACAGGGACAGGGGATACGCAGTATTTT.

This chain joins TRBV7-6 and TRBJ2-7; 7 bases fit TRBD1. Trimming took 5 bases from V and 6 from J; bases not matched to a gene: 1. Germline assignment: CDR1 SGHVS and CDR2 FNYEAQ. The CDR3 is 11 amino acids. The CDR3 DNA reads TGTGCCAGCAGCCGGACAGGCGAGCAGTACTTC. Its protein is CASSRTGEQYF.

In its sample, this clonotype was seen a few times. This may stem from a read error, because a much larger clone lies one nucleotide away. The chain has TRBV5-1 and TRBJ2-1, with TRBD2 matching 8 bases. V lost 4 bases to trimming and J lost 7 bases; unmatched junction nucleotides: 7. In germline, CDR1 is SGHRS, CDR2 YFSETQ. The CDR3 runs to 14 residues. The CDR3 loop is CASSHRTSTNEQFF. CDR3 nucleotide sequence: TGCGCCAGCAGCCATCGGACTAGCACTAATGAGCAGTTCTTC.

This clonotype was found many times. V is TRBV28 and J is TRBJ2-2, with 8 bases aligning to TRBD1. The CDR3 has 13 residues. Germline V gene sequence: CDR1 MDHEN, CDR2 SYDVKM. With V trimmed by 6 bases and J by 8 bases, 5 bases remained unmatched. The CDR3 spells CASRRQGRGELFF. CDR3 in DNA: TGTGCCAGCAGAAGACAGGGGAGGGGGGAGCTGTTTTTT.

This clonotype showed up just a few times. The rearrangement links TRBV2 to TRBJ2-5; the D gene is possibly TRBD2 (6 bases). The CDR3 is made up of 11 amino acids. Germline-derived CDR1 and CDR2 are SNHLY and FYNNEI. The V gene lost 7 bases and the J gene lost 6 bases, with 9 bases spanning the gap. The DNA of the CDR3 is TGTGCCAGCATGGAGGGAAAGACCCAGTACTTC. It is translated as CASMEGKTQYF.

This clonotype was detected ten times or more. This chain connects TRBV7-9 to TRBJ2-7, with TRBD2 as a possible D gene (5 bases). Germline V gene lookup returns CDR1 SEHNR and CDR2 FQNEAQ (reference sequence). V lost 2 bases to trimming and J lost 5 bases, with 13 bases between them. This CDR3 contains 14 residues. CDR3 nucleotides: TGTGCCAGCAGCTTAAGTGTGGCGGGTGACGAGCAGTACTTC. Translated: CASSLSVAGDEQYF.

This clonotype was seen more than once but under ten times. The CDR3 DNA is TGTGCCACTTCCTACGACGAGACCCAGTACTTC. Translated, it gives CATSYDETQYF. V and J are TRBV2 and TRBJ2-5; D call uncertain. The CDR3 contains 11 residues. CDR1 is SNHLY, CDR2 FYNNEI, per germline. The germline V and J ends were trimmed by 10 bases and 5 bases, with 11 bases remaining between them. Together with reference TRBV2 and TRBJ2-5, the CDR3 gives the full variable domain: EPEVTQTPSHQVTQMGQEVILRCVPISNHLYFYWYRQILGQKVEFLVSFYNNEISEKSEIFDDQFSVERPDGSNFTLKIRSTKLEDSAMYFCATSYDETQYFGPGTRLLVL.

This clonotype is labeled as medium-sized. This chain uses TRBV12-2 with TRBJ1-2; whether TRBD1, the table's D call, matches the DNA was not checked. TRBV12-2 is a known pseudogene. The CDR3 length is 18 residues. DNA for the CDR3: TGTGCAAGTCGCTTAGCGCCCCTGACGGCTAACCTGTCCTATGGCTACACCTTC. Its protein is CASRLAPLTANLSYGYTF.

This clonotype was detected only a few times. The chain combines TRBV5-4 with TRBJ1-1, with TRBD1 matching 7 bases. CDR1 is SGHNT, CDR2 YYREEE, per germline (reference sequence). The CDR3 extends over 14 amino acids. V lost 3 bases, J lost 5 bases, and 7 bases stayed unmatched. CDR3 residues: CASSWKPGGTEAFF. CDR3 in DNA: TGTGCCAGCAGCTGGAAACCAGGGGGGACTGAAGCTTTCTTT.

The chain joins TRBV30 to TRBJ2-1; 7 bases are shared with TRBD2. The V gene's germline CDR1 is GTSNPN and CDR2 SVGIG (reference sequence). After removal of 0 bases from V and 8 bases from J, the junction contained 7 bases not matched to a gene. The CDR3 length is 14 residues. CDR3 DNA sequence: TGTGCCTGGAGTGTTGGCGGGAGTGTGGATGAGCAGTTCTTC. Translating it yields CAWSVGGSVDEQFF.

At least ten counts were recorded for this clonotype. The V gene is TRBV14, the J gene TRBJ2-4; 7 bases are a match to TRBD2. The junction had 1 base not matched to a gene; V was cut back by 4 bases and J by 7 bases. The CDR3 has 12 residues. In germline, CDR1 is SGHDN, CDR2 FVKESK. CDR3 sequence (DNA): TGTGCCAGCAGCCGGACTAGTAACATTCAGTACTTC. It yields the protein CASSRTSNIQYF. Drawing the rest from reference TRBV14 and TRBJ2-4, the complete variable domain is EAGVTQFPSHSVIEKGQTVTLRCDPISGHDNLYWYRRVMGKEIKFLLHFVKESKQDESGMPNNRFLAERTGGTYSTLKVQPAELEDSGVYFCASSRTSNIQYFGAGTRLSVL.

This clonotype was seen at least ten times. The chain couples TRBV6-6 to TRBJ2-5; D is undetermined. Germline V CDR1 and CDR2: MNHNY, SVGAGI (reference sequence). V was clipped by 3 bases and J by 1 base, with 6 bases between them. The CDR3 runs 13 residues. The DNA for the CDR3 is TGTGCCAGCAGTTATCACCCCCAAGAGACCCAGTACTTC. Its protein product is CASSYHPQETQYF.

This clonotype was observed at least ten times. The chain combines TRBV4-1 with TRBJ2-3; TRBD2 matches at 7 bases. Germline assignment: CDR1 MGHRA and CDR2 YSYEKL. V dropped 1 base and J dropped 8; count of bases not matched to a gene: 18. This CDR3 spans 18 amino acids. The DNA for the CDR3 is TGCGCCAGCAGCCAAGGATTCCAATATAGCGGGCTAAATGGTACGCAGTATTTT. Encoded protein: CASSQGFQYSGLNGTQYF.

The CDR3 sequence is CASSSSANTGELFF. Here the CDR3 DNA reads TGTGCCAGCAGCTCCTCCGCGAACACCGGGGAGCTGTTTTTT. The rearrangement links TRBV7-3 to TRBJ2-2; D gene uncertain. Germline loops: CDR1 SGHTA, CDR2 FQGTGA. This CDR3 has 14 amino acids. V was trimmed by 4 bases and J by 0 bases, leaving 6 bases between them.

The sample holds many counts of this clonotype. V gene TRBV3-1 combines with J gene TRBJ1-3; no definite D call. This CDR3 comprises 15 residues. Germline CDR1 is LGHDT and CDR2 is YNNKEL (reference sequence). The V end was cut by 0 bases, the J end by 0 bases, with 6 bases between. CDR3 coding DNA: TGTGCCAGCAGCCAAGAGGGGAGCTCTGGAAACACCATATATTTT. Translation gives CASSQEGSSGNTIYF.

This clonotype was counted at least ten times. This chain connects TRBV25-1 to TRBJ2-7; TRBD1 agrees at 7 bases. CDR3 length equals 15 residues. Germline CDR1 and CDR2: MGHDK and SYGVNS. V shed 3 bases, J shed 2 bases, and the junction held 7 bases outside the gene matches. As DNA, the CDR3 is TGTGCCAGCAGTGATGCACAGGGGTTGGCCTACGAGCAGTACTTC. Translation: CASSDAQGLAYEQYF.

This clonotype was counted ten times or more. The J gene is TRBJ2-5, the V gene TRBV12-3 or TRBV12-4; 7 bases align to TRBD1. Unmatched junction bases numbered 10, after V lost 5 bases and J lost 1 base. The CDR3 is 16 residues long. In nucleotides, the CDR3 is TGTGCCAGCAGTAAAGGCTTGGGACAGTTCCAAGAGACCCAGTACTTC. This codes for CASSKGLGQFQETQYF.

This chain connects TRBV7-9 to TRBJ2-1; 7 positions agree with TRBD2. Germline V gives CDR1 SEHNR, CDR2 FQNEAQ (reference sequence). The trim removed 5 bases at V and 5 bases at J, leaving 9 bases unmatched. This CDR3 has 15 residues. DNA of the CDR3: TGTGCCAGCAGCCCCCCACTAGCGAAGGACAATGAGCAGTTCTTC. Its translation is CASSPPLAKDNEQFF.

This chain links TRBV28 with TRBJ1-1; TRBD1 might be the D (6 bases). Germline V gene data show CDR1 as MDHEN and CDR2 as SYDVKM. V lost 2 bases to trimming and J lost 9 bases, with 7 bases between them. The CDR3 is 11 amino acids. This CDR3 reads CASSLQGQAFF. The DNA for the CDR3 is TGTGCCAGCAGTTTACAGGGGCAAGCTTTCTTT.

This clonotype was detected ten times or more. The J gene is TRBJ2-2, the V gene TRBV5-1; 8 nucleotides agree with TRBD2. V trimming: 5 bases; J trimming: 4 bases; junction bases outside the gene matches: 7. Germline values: CDR1 SGHRS, CDR2 YFSETQ. The CDR3 extends over 15 amino acids. The CDR3 DNA reads TGCGCCAGCAGGAGCGGGAGTGTTGGCACCGGGGAGCTGTTTTTT. Its protein product is CASRSGSVGTGELFF.

This clonotype has ten or more counts. The gene calls are TRBV21-1 and TRBJ2-7; TRBD1, the table's D call, lacks a check against the DNA. TRBV21-1 is a recognized pseudogene. There are 13 residues in the CDR3. The CDR3 DNA sequence: TGTGCCAGCAGCCCAGGGAACAGCTACGAGCAGTACTTC. Its translation is CASSPGNSYEQYF.

This clonotype was counted many times. CDR3 loop: CASSSPNQPQHF. CDR3 bases: TGTGCCAGCAGCTCTCCGAATCAGCCCCAGCATTTT. V gene TRBV7-8 combines with J gene TRBJ1-5; D not certain. The CDR3 covers 12 residues. Trimming stripped 4 bases from V and 4 bases from J, with 5 bases between. In germline, CDR1 is SGHVS, CDR2 FQNEAQ.